The following is a T cell receptor beta chain sequence with its context. CDR1 SGDLS and CDR2 YYNGEE come from the germline V gene. This CDR3 region has 16 residues. The V and J ends lost 4 bases and 4 bases, in that order; junction bases with no gene match: 12. In the original processing: Using reference gene primer amplification, nucleated cell counts were estimated. This table comes from immunoSEQ multiplex PCR, and its TCRdb copy is limited to in-frame clones, with some not included. D and trimming come from the DNA, and the V and J calls and clone size come from that table. The sample yields some 400,000 clones, about 87% seen once. The sample is drawn from a study of blood T cell repertoires in COVID-19. Study-wide background: Sources were T cells, B-cell-depleted T cells, or PBMCs; the material itself was cDNA or gDNA.

The sequence was collected from a human donor in a cohort sampled during active COVID-19. The specimen was peripheral blood. The chain joins TRBV9 to TRBJ1-2; the match to TRBD1 covers 8 bases. In nucleotides, the CDR3 is TGTGCCAGCAGCTTAAGAGACAGGGGACCTACCTATGGCTACACCTTC. Encoded protein: CASSLRDRGPTYGYTF.